This T cell receptor beta chain is drawn from a study of tumor-infiltrating lymphocytes in primary liver carcinoma. CDR1 is SGHNT and CDR2 is YENEEA in the germline V gene. The J segment lost 3 bases and the V segment lost 5 bases, leaving 8 bases of the junction unmatched. The CDR3 sequence is 15 residues long. From roughly 0.55 ug of total RNA, TCR beta-specific cDNA was reverse-transcribed using a constant-region primer. Three rounds of nested multiplex PCR with slightly modified ARM-PCR produced TCR beta libraries. The first two PCR rounds used TRBV1-TRBV30 forward primers with a C-beta reverse primer, about 10 cycles each. TCRdb analysed the multiplex PCR reads with MiXCR anew, one entry per CDR3 protein. The sample lists roughly 120,000 distinct CDR3 sequences; 64% were seen once. Co-extraction of RNA and DNA was performed on about 20-32 mg of unsorted bulk tissue.

The gene calls are TRBV11-3 and TRBJ2-7; TRBD1 aligns across 9 bases. Sequenced material: liver tumor tissue from sampling region 3. Described subset: tumor region T3, left-lateral pole. This sequence originates from a woman in her sixties or seventies with primary liver carcinoma and hepatitis B virus infection. The CDR3 DNA follows: TGTGCCAGCAGCACCTGCACAGGGGGCAACTACGAGCAGTACTTC. It translates to CASSTCTGGNYEQYF.